This T cell receptor beta chain was captured by sequencing in a study of blood T cells in healthy people across ages. Study results and caveats: Among long-lived donors, naive CD4+ cells were more numerous and diversity higher than in aged donors.

A second PCR, run for about 7 to 11 cycles, used a sample-barcoded 5' primer plus a J-beta primer mix. TCRdb analysed the 5' RACE reads with MiXCR anew, one entry per CDR3 protein. This sample has some 850,000 distinct CDR3 sequences, with 20% to 30% found just once. This CDR3 spans 17 amino acids. Germline CDR1 and CDR2: MDHEN and SYDVKM. Only a few counts were recorded for this clonotype. Its antigen is not known. These data were likewise used in another study, on T cells of mothers and their children. From that study: The second PCR used the M1S primer, and this primer added sample barcodes and 2-4 random nucleotides.

What was sequenced was blood. This clonotype originated in a boy younger than 18 in good health. The chain couples TRBV28 to TRBJ2-5; 11 nucleotides agree with TRBD1. The DNA end favors TRBJ2-7, so the J call may be wrong. CDR3 sequence (DNA): TGTGCCAGCAGTTTCGGGACAGGGGGTTCCAGCTCCTACGAGCAGTACTTC. Translated: CASSFGTGGSSSYEQYF.